This section outlines one T cell receptor (beta chain) sequence together with its context. This entry belongs to a study of blood T cell repertoires in COVID-19. Per the original data handling: Quantification of nucleated cells was approximated via reference gene primer amplification. Some clones are missing from TCRdb's copy, which holds only in-frame ones; the method was immunoSEQ multiplex PCR. V, J and clone size are those of that table, while D and trimming were read from the DNA. The table shows 180,000 or so clones, with over 75% occurring only once. The sample comprised peripheral blood. The sequence was obtained from a man aged 50 to 60 who had recovered from COVID-19.

The CDR3 region has the DNA TGTGCCAGCAGTTTAGGAGATCTTGAAGCTTTCTTT. Protein product: CASSLGDLEAFF. The rearrangement joins TRBV28 to TRBJ1-1; no firm D call. In germline, CDR1 is MDHEN, CDR2 SYDVKM. Trimming removed 2 bases at V and 7 bases at J, with 8 bases between. The CDR3 extends over 12 amino acids.